What follows are 26 T cell receptor beta chains derived from one specimen sequenced in a study of T-cell reconstitution after alpha-beta-depleted transplantation in children (dated by TCRdb to 2016 to 2018). Libraries came from PCR. Sequencer: Illumina HiSeq 2500. Molecular barcoding was employed in the preparation of TCR libraries, with unique molecular identifiers being used to normalize TCRbeta repertoire quantification. Using fastp trimming at Q25 and MiXCR clonotype assembly, TCRdb reanalyzed the public sequencing data and kept in-frame beta chains. Each entry is one CDR3 protein sequence, shown with its most common DNA and genes. Recorded for this sample are about 90,000 distinct CDR3 sequences; 15% to 19% of them occurred a single time. The ten largest clones add up to roughly 21% of the sample. The treatment or condition label corresponds to: allogeneic hematopoietic cell transplantation with graft depleted of TCRalphabeta T cells and CD19 B cells.

Material: PBMCs, mostly from graft donor cells, obtained 180 days after TCRalphabeta/CD19-depleted stem cell transplant. The receptor set was obtained from a male patient between 2 and 15 years old who had a stem cell transplant for acute lymphoblastic leukemia, so the T cells may come from the graft donor.

This clonotype showed up just a few times. The chain recombines TRBV5-6 with TRBJ2-5; D might be TRBD2 (6 bases). The CDR3 loop spans 16 amino acids. V was cut by 2 bases and J by 4 bases, with 18 bases left in between. Germline V gene sequence: CDR1 SGHDT, CDR2 YYEEEE. The CDR3 nucleotides are TGTGCCAGCAGCTTAGCAGCTGGGCTGGGAGGAGAGACCCAGTACTTC. It yields the protein CASSLAAGLGGETQYF. The full variable domain, with the rest looked up from reference TRBV5-6 and TRBJ2-5, is DAGVTQSPTHLIKTRGQQVTLRCSPKSGHDTVSWYQQALGQGPQFIFQYYEEEERQRGNFPDRFSGHQFPNYSSELNVNALLLGDSALYLCASSLAAGLGGETQYFGPGTRLLVL.

This clonotype was detected ten times or more. The V and J genes are TRBV20-1 and TRBJ2-1; unclear D gene. Per germline, CDR1 DFQATT and CDR2 SNEGSKA (reference sequence). The ends were cut back, 6 bases at V and 4 bases at J, with 4 bases in the middle. The CDR3 contains 10 residues. The CDR3 DNA reads as TGCAGTGCCCAGTACAATGAGCAGTTCTTC. Protein product: CSAQYNEQFF.

This clonotype was recorded at least ten times. The gene calls are TRBV20-1 and TRBJ1-6; a possible D gene is TRBD1 (5 bases). Trimming took 5 bases from V and 9 from J, leaving 17 bases between them. The length of the CDR3 is 14 residues. Germline-derived CDR1 and CDR2 are DFQATT and SNEGSKA (reference sequence). CDR3 sequence reads: CSAQTRGNGSPLHF. In DNA form, the CDR3 reads TGCAGTGCTCAAACAAGGGGAAATGGTTCACCCCTCCACTTT.

The chain employs TRBV12-3 or TRBV12-4 and TRBJ2-7, with TRBD2 matching 9 bases. The CDR3 totals 13 residues. J lost 7 bases, V lost 8 bases, and 9 bases had no gene match. CDR3 loop: CASGAGGPREQYF. In nucleotides, the CDR3 is TGTGCCAGCGGGGCGGGAGGGCCACGAGAGCAGTACTTC.

V is TRBV5-1 and J is TRBJ2-7; the match to TRBD2 covers 8 bases. This CDR3 contains 14 residues. Unmatched junction bases numbered 5, after V lost 0 bases and J lost 6 bases. Germline CDR1 and CDR2: SGHRS and YFSETQ. CDR3 nucleotide sequence: TGCGCCAGCAGCTTGGGACTAGCGAGACCCGAGCAGTACTTC. Its translation is CASSLGLARPEQYF.

This clonotype was picked up many times. This sequence joins TRBV29-1 and TRBJ2-2, with D unresolved. Germline CDR1 SQVTM, CDR2 ANQGSEA. V lost 4 bases to trimming and J lost 7 bases, with 4 bases between them. The CDR3 runs 10 residues. The CDR3 here is CSVGVGELFF. The CDR3 DNA follows: TGCAGCGTTGGGGTCGGGGAGCTGTTTTTT.

This clonotype has at least ten counts. The chain carries TRBV7-9 and TRBJ2-5; 11 bases match TRBD2. The CDR3 is 16 residues long. Trimming at V came to 5 bases and at J to 1 base, leaving 6 bases not matched to a gene. Per the germline V gene, CDR1 is SEHNR and CDR2 is FQNEAQ (reference sequence). The DNA of the CDR3 is TGTGCCAGCAGCCCCCTAGCGGGGGGCTCCCAAGAGACCCAGTACTTC. It codes for CASSPLAGGSQETQYF.

This clonotype has at least ten counts. The genes are TRBV12-3 or TRBV12-4 and TRBJ2-3; D gene ambiguous. Trimming pared 4 bases from V and 4 bases from J, leaving 15 bases between. CDR3 length equals 15 residues. The CDR3 sequence: CASSSLSSYPDTQYF. CDR3 DNA sequence: TGTGCCAGCAGTTCGTTGTCTAGTTATCCAGATACGCAGTATTTT.

This clonotype showed up just a few times. The gene calls are TRBV7-9 and TRBJ2-7, with D maybe TRBD2 (7 bases). This CDR3 region has 16 residues. V lost 3 bases and J 1 base, leaving 16 bases between the germline ends. Germline V gene sequence: CDR1 SEHNR, CDR2 FQNEAQ (reference sequence). CDR3 nucleotide sequence: TGTGCCAGCAGCTTGACTGGCGGGGGCAATTCCTACGAGCAGTACTTC. Its protein product is CASSLTGGGNSYEQYF.

The chain carries TRBV7-9 and TRBJ2-2; TRBD1 is a possible D gene (6 bases). This CDR3 has 17 residues. The germline V and J ends were trimmed by 5 bases and 5 bases, with 21 bases remaining between them. In germline, CDR1 is SEHNR, CDR2 FQNEAQ (reference sequence). The CDR3 DNA reads as TGTGCCAGCAGCCCGTTTCCCCACAGGGTAGGGACCGGGGAGCTGTTTTTT. This encodes CASSPFPHRVGTGELFF.

V gene TRBV15 combines with J gene TRBJ1-2; TRBD1 matches at 7 bases. Germline lookup yields CDR1 LNHNV and CDR2 YYDKDF (reference sequence). The V and J ends lost 2 bases and 4 bases, in that order; junction bases with no gene match: 7. The CDR3 totals 15 residues. Here the CDR3 reads CATSRRQGISYGYTF. CDR3 bases: TGTGCCACCAGCAGAAGACAGGGTATTTCCTATGGCTACACCTTC.

This clonotype was seen more than once but under ten times. The chain uses TRBV27 and TRBJ2-5; 7 nucleotides agree with TRBD2. V lost 6 bases and J lost 2; bases outside the gene matches: 6. The CDR3 sequence is 14 residues long. Germline V CDR1 and CDR2: MNHEY, SMNVEV (reference sequence). For the CDR3, the DNA is TGTGCCAGCAGCCGTGGACTAGATCAAGAGACCCAGTACTTC. It encodes CASSRGLDQETQYF.

This rearrangement joins TRBV7-9 to TRBJ1-6; TRBD1 matches 7 bases. Germline assignment: CDR1 SEHNR and CDR2 FQNEAQ (reference sequence). Losses at the gene ends were 6 bases for V and 7 bases for J; bases not matched to a gene: 9. The CDR3 spans 15 residues. CDR3 protein: CASRTPTGINSPLHF. The CDR3 coding sequence is TGTGCCAGCAGAACTCCGACAGGGATAAATTCACCCCTCCACTTT.

The table lists this clonotype with a few counts. The chain recombines TRBV6-5 with TRBJ1-1; tentatively, D is TRBD1 (5 bases). The CDR3 extends over 15 amino acids. Germline CDR1 reads MNHEY; CDR2 reads SVGAGI. V lost 0 bases and J 0 bases, leaving 8 bases between the germline ends. This chain's CDR3 is CASSYSSGMNTEAFF. CDR3 bases: TGTGCCAGCAGTTACTCATCAGGGATGAACACTGAAGCTTTCTTT.

V and J are TRBV10-3 and TRBJ2-6, with a weak D call TRBD1 (5 bases). The V gene lost 5 bases and the J gene lost 0 bases, with 14 bases spanning the gap. The CDR3 extends over 17 amino acids. Germline V lookup: CDR1 ENHRY, CDR2 SYGVKD. CDR3 in DNA: TGTGCCATCAGTAGGACGGACAAGGACTCTGGGGCCAACGTCCTGACTTTC. Its translation: CAISRTDKDSGANVLTF.

This clonotype was found a few times. The chain employs TRBV10-1 and TRBJ2-5; perhaps TRBD2 as D (6 bases). This CDR3 has 16 residues. The V end lost 6 bases, the J end lost 4 bases, and 21 bases lay between the germline ends. Germline CDR1 WNHNN, CDR2 SYGVQD (reference sequence). The CDR3: CASRETSGAVVETQYF. The DNA for the CDR3 is TGCGCCAGCAGGGAGACTTCGGGAGCTGTTGTAGAGACCCAGTACTTC.

This clonotype was recorded at least ten times. The genes are TRBV24-1 and TRBJ1-4, with D tentatively TRBD1 (5 bases). Per the germline V gene, CDR1 is KGHDR and CDR2 is SFDVKD. This CDR3 is built from 15 residues. Trimming took off 4 bases at V and 8 bases at J, with 16 bases between the two ends. CDR3 nucleotides: TGTGCCACCAGTGACGCCGGGTCCGGGGGGGAAAAACTGTTTTTT. The encoded protein is CATSDAGSGGEKLFF.

This clonotype was detected many times. This chain joins TRBV5-6 and TRBJ1-6; D ambiguous. Germline V CDR1 and CDR2: SGHDT, YYEEEE. Trimming removed 0 bases at V and 5 bases at J, with 6 bases between. The CDR3 consists of 14 residues. The CDR3: CASSLAGNNSPLHF. CDR3 sequence (DNA): TGTGCCAGCAGCTTGGCGGGGAATAATTCACCCCTCCACTTT.

This clonotype has a handful of counts. The rearrangement uses TRBV6-5 and TRBJ2-1; TRBD1 aligns across 7 bases. The CDR3 runs to 15 residues. Looked up from germline, CDR1 is MNHEY and CDR2 is SVGAGI. The J segment lost 7 bases and the V segment lost 2 bases, leaving 8 bases of the junction unmatched. The CDR3 nucleotides are TGTGCCAGCAGTTACGAGTGGGAACAGGGGAATGAGCAGTTCTTC. Amino acids: CASSYEWEQGNEQFF.

This clonotype was counted only a few times. The chain has TRBV5-1 and TRBJ2-6; 9 nucleotides align to TRBD1. In germline, CDR1 is SGHRS, CDR2 YFSETQ. V lost 3 bases, J lost 1 base, and 5 bases stayed unmatched. The CDR3 loop spans 17 amino acids. The CDR3 DNA reads TGCGCCAGCAGCTACGGGACAGGGTTATCTGGGGCCAACGTCCTGACTTTC. Residues: CASSYGTGLSGANVLTF.

There are a few counts of this clonotype. The gene calls are TRBV5-1 and TRBJ2-1, with 12 bases lining up with TRBD2. In germline, CDR1 is SGHRS, CDR2 YFSETQ. This CDR3 spans 18 amino acids. J lost 4 bases, V lost 4 bases, and 12 bases had no gene match. The CDR3 bases are TGCGCCAGCAGCCCAGATTCCCTAGCGGGGGGGCGTTACAATGAGCAGTTCTTC. The encoded protein is CASSPDSLAGGRYNEQFF.

This clonotype was found once. The rearrangement joins TRBV14 to TRBJ1-5; D is perhaps TRBD1 (5 bases). The CDR3 totals 14 residues. The germline gives CDR1 SGHDN, CDR2 FVKESK. The V gene lost 4 bases and the J gene lost 2 bases, with 9 bases spanning the gap. Here the CDR3 reads CASSRGEGNQPQHF. The CDR3 DNA reads as TGTGCCAGCAGCCGAGGGGAAGGCAATCAGCCCCAGCATTTT.

The chain joins TRBV5-1 to TRBJ1-1, with D possibly matching TRBD1 (6 bases). CDR1 and CDR2 (germline): SGHRS, YFSETQ. The CDR3 extends over 15 amino acids. Trimming stripped 0 bases from V and 7 bases from J, with 16 bases between. CDR3 DNA sequence: TGCGCCAGCAGCTTGGCGGAGACAGAAGGGGGTGAAGCTTTCTTT. This encodes CASSLAETEGGEAFF.

Of note for this clonotype: A much larger clone differs from this one at a single base, so this may be a read error. This rearrangement joins TRBV7-2 to TRBJ2-1; a possible D gene is TRBD1 (6 bases). Germline loops: CDR1 SGHTA, CDR2 FQGNSA. Trimming removed 5 bases at V and 6 bases at J, with 8 bases between. The CDR3 has 12 amino acids. CDR3 DNA sequence: TGTGCCAGCAGCCAACAGGGCAATGAGCAGTTCTTC. Protein sequence: CASSQQGNEQFF.

The V and J genes are TRBV20-1 and TRBJ2-1; TRBD1 matches 7 bases. Germline CDR1 reads DFQATT; CDR2 reads SNEGSKA (reference sequence). The CDR3 is made up of 16 amino acids. This chain's CDR3 is CRIFPDKGAFGYEQFF. DNA for the CDR3: TGCAGAATATTCCCCGACAAGGGGGCCTTTGGATATGAGCAGTTCTTC.

This clonotype came up many times. CDR3 in amino acids: CASSHNTEAFF. In nucleotides, the CDR3 is TGCGCCAGCAGCCATAACACTGAAGCTTTCTTT. The rearrangement joins TRBV4-1 to TRBJ1-1, with D uncertain. This CDR3 has 11 amino acids. CDR1 is MGHRA, CDR2 YSYEKL, per germline. Trimming took 3 bases from V and 2 from J, leaving 1 base between them.